One sample yielded the 29 T cell receptor beta chains listed below, sequenced in a study of regulatory T cells in long-lasting Graves disease. In building TCR beta libraries, iRepertoire HTBI primers were used together with Arm-PCR of CDR3 regions. A single record per CDR3 protein comes from TCRdb applying MiXCR to the multiplex PCR reads. The sample contains 300,000 to 400,000 distinct CDR3 sequences, about 16% of which appear only once. Stated time point: newly diagnosed GD, antithyroid drugs for less than 3 months. PBMCs were the source of the RNA used for TCR sequencing. Sequencing used peripheral blood mononuclear cells (PBMCs), obtained at new diagnosis, from a patient treated with antithyroid drugs. These receptors all stem from a female donor with Graves disease.

This clonotype came up many times. This chain links TRBV5-6 with TRBJ1-3; D not certain. The CDR3 is 14 residues long. The V end lost 0 bases, the J end lost 3 bases, and 7 bases lay between the germline ends. The germline gives CDR1 SGHDT, CDR2 YYEEEE. In DNA, the CDR3 is TGTGCCAGCAGCTTGGGGTCAGATGGAAACACCATATATTTT. It is translated as CASSLGSDGNTIYF.

This clonotype appeared many times. This chain uses TRBV28 with TRBJ2-5, with unresolved D. Trimming took 4 bases from V and 4 from J, leaving 4 bases between them. The germline CDR1 and CDR2 sequences are MDHEN and SYDVKM. CDR3 length equals 11 residues. This CDR3 is CASSSSETQYF. The CDR3 DNA reads TGTGCCAGCAGTTCCTCAGAGACCCAGTACTTC.

This clonotype was counted many times. The chain joins TRBV3-1 to TRBJ1-1; TRBD1 is a possible D gene (5 bases). The CDR3 length is 15 residues. The germline V gene has CDR1 LGHDT and CDR2 YNNKEL (reference sequence). Trimming took 1 base from V and 5 from J, leaving 14 bases between them. Here the CDR3 reads CASSQVAGVGTEAFF. The CDR3 DNA is TGTGCCAGCAGCCAAGTCGCGGGGGTGGGGACTGAAGCTTTCTTT.

In its sample, this clonotype was seen many times. The genes are TRBV7-2 and TRBJ2-5; weak D call: TRBD1 (6 bases). The length of the CDR3 is 14 residues. The V gene lost 7 bases and the J gene lost 1 base, with 13 bases spanning the gap. Germline V CDR1 and CDR2: SGHTA, FQGNSA. For the CDR3, the DNA is TGTGCCAGCACCTTCGACAGGCTCCAAGAGACCCAGTACTTC. The encoded protein is CASTFDRLQETQYF. The entire variable domain, with the rest obtained from reference TRBV7-2 and TRBJ2-5, is as follows: GAGVSQSPSNKVTEKGKDVELRCDPISGHTALYWYRQSLGQGLEFLIYFQGNSAPDKSGLPSDRFSAERTGGSVSTLTIQRTQQEDSAVYLCASTFDRLQETQYFGPGTRLLVL.

This clonotype was observed many times. This chain uses TRBV25-1 with TRBJ2-5, with TRBD2 identical over 11 bases. CDR1 and CDR2 (germline): MGHDK, SYGVNS. Trimming took 0 bases from V and 3 from J; bases not matched to a gene: 9. This CDR3 is 18 amino acids long. The CDR3 DNA reads as TGTGCCAGCAGTGAATATTTCGGGACTAGCGGCCTTAAAGAGACCCAGTACTTC. This encodes CASSEYFGTSGLKETQYF.

This clonotype was counted many times. The chain couples TRBV6-2 or TRBV6-3 to TRBJ2-7; D possibly corresponds to TRBD2 (7 bases). Trimming stripped 5 bases from V and 2 bases from J, with 13 bases between. Per the germline V gene, CDR1 is MNHEY and CDR2 is SVGEGT. The CDR3 sequence is 14 residues long. This chain's CDR3 is CASSVGGGPYEQYF. The DNA for the CDR3 is TGTGCCAGCAGTGTGGGAGGGGGGCCCTACGAGCAGTACTTC.

This clonotype was detected ten times or more. The chain has TRBV28 and TRBJ1-2, with D perhaps TRBD1 (6 bases). This CDR3 has 12 residues. V was trimmed by 10 bases and J by 5 bases, leaving 14 bases between them. CDR1 is MDHEN, CDR2 SYDVKM, per germline. CDR3 amino acids: CATRGQRYGYTF. DNA for the CDR3: TGTGCCACTAGAGGACAGAGATATGGCTACACCTTC.

This clonotype was counted many times. The CDR3 bases are TGTGCCAGCAGTGACAGACAGGGTGGATATGGCTACACCTTC. Protein sequence: CASSDRQGGYGYTF. This chain connects TRBV6-2 or TRBV6-3 to TRBJ1-2; 7 nucleotides match TRBD1. V dropped 5 bases and J dropped 5; count of bases not matched to a gene: 8. Looked up from germline, CDR1 is MNHEY and CDR2 is SVGEGT. The CDR3 is made up of 14 amino acids.

This chain joins TRBV12-3 or TRBV12-4 and TRBJ1-2; unclear D gene. Trimming stripped 6 bases from V and 4 bases from J, with 15 bases between. The CDR3 has 14 residues. CDR3 region: CASSTRRVSYGYTF. CDR3 coding DNA: TGTGCCAGCAGCACGCGGAGGGTTTCCTATGGCTACACCTTC.

This clonotype was recorded at least ten times. The CDR3 sequence: CASSRGVPDTQYF. The CDR3 DNA reads TGTGCCAGCAGCCGGGGAGTCCCAGATACGCAGTATTTT. This rearrangement joins TRBV7-2 to TRBJ2-3, with TRBD2 as a possible D gene (5 bases). This CDR3 has 13 amino acids. Trimming removed 5 bases from V and 4 bases from J, with 10 bases in between. CDR1 is SGHTA, CDR2 FQGNSA, per germline.

The chain uses TRBV20-1 and TRBJ2-3, with D possibly being TRBD2 (5 bases). The germline V and J ends were trimmed by 6 bases and 2 bases, with 9 bases remaining between them. This CDR3 has 12 residues. Looked up from germline, CDR1 is DFQATT and CDR2 is SNEGSKA (reference sequence). CDR3 region: CSAGDLTDTQYF. In DNA form, the CDR3 reads TGCAGTGCCGGGGATCTCACAGATACGCAGTATTTT.

This clonotype has just a few counts. V usage is TRBV11-2 and J usage is TRBJ2-1; 7 nucleotides line up with TRBD2. The V and J ends lost 4 bases and 4 bases, in that order; junction bases with no gene match: 10. This CDR3 contains 16 residues. The germline V gene encodes CDR1 SGHAT and CDR2 FQNNGV. CDR3 protein: CASSSAAGLVYNEQFF. In nucleotides, the CDR3 is TGTGCCAGCAGCTCTGCAGCGGGACTCGTTTACAATGAGCAGTTCTTC.

This clonotype was observed many times. The chain is built from TRBV20-1 and TRBJ2-7, with TRBD2 matching 7 bases. CDR1 is DFQATT and CDR2 is SNEGSKA in the germline V gene (reference sequence). V shed 2 bases, J shed 4 bases, and the junction held 8 bases outside the gene matches. The CDR3 is 14 residues long. The CDR3, as DNA: TGCAGTGCTAGAACCTCCCACGGGGGGTACGAGCAGTACTTC. It codes for CSARTSHGGYEQYF.

In its sample, this clonotype was seen many times. This chain links TRBV10-1 with TRBJ2-7; 7 bases match TRBD2. The J segment lost 0 bases and the V segment lost 3 bases, leaving 8 bases of the junction unmatched. This CDR3 is built from 16 residues. Germline CDR1 reads WNHNN; CDR2 reads SYGVQD (reference sequence). The chain's CDR3 is CASSDSGGRSSYEQYF. CDR3 nucleotide sequence: TGCGCCAGCAGTGATTCGGGGGGAAGGAGCTCCTACGAGCAGTACTTC.

The chain carries TRBV4-1 and TRBJ1-3; D uncertain. The CDR3 has 19 amino acids. Germline CDR1 is MGHRA and CDR2 is YSYEKL. Trimming shortened V by 2 bases and J by 0 bases, and 20 bases separated the two germline ends. CDR3 region: CASSQWKRINPASGNTIYF. In DNA, the CDR3 is TGCGCCAGCAGCCAATGGAAGCGGATAAACCCGGCCTCTGGAAACACCATATATTTT.

In this sample, this clonotype turned up many times. The chain joins TRBV7-9 to TRBJ2-3; 10 bases map to TRBD1. V was pared by 3 bases and J by 1 base, with 4 bases of the junction left unmatched. CDR3 length: 16 residues. CDR1 is SEHNR and CDR2 is FQNEAQ in the germline V gene (reference sequence). CDR3: CASSFTGTGGTDTQYF. The CDR3 DNA is TGTGCCAGCAGCTTTACCGGGACAGGGGGCACAGATACGCAGTATTTT.

In its sample, this clonotype was seen many times. The junction does not match germline at one end; this may be a read error. The rearrangement links TRBV5-1 to TRBJ2-1; 8 bases are shared with TRBD2. CDR1 and CDR2 (germline): SGHRS, YFSETQ. The CDR3 is 15 amino acids. The CDR3 DNA reads TGTGCCAGCAGCCCGGGGGGGGGCCCCTACAATGAGCAGTTCTTC. It specifies CASSPGGGPYNEQFF. Variable domain in full (rest from reference TRBV5-1 and TRBJ2-1): KAGVTQTPRYLIKTRGQQVTLSCSPISGHRSVSWYQQTPGQGLQFLFEYFSETQRNKGNFPGRFSGRQFSNSRSEMNVSTLELGDSALYLCASSPGGGPYNEQFFGPGTRLTVL.

Notes on this clonotype: This may stem from a read error, because a much larger clone lies one nucleotide away. The chain is built from TRBV3-1 and TRBJ1-6; perhaps TRBD1 as D (5 bases). V dropped 2 bases and J dropped 8 bases, with 13 bases sitting between them. This CDR3 has 15 amino acids. Germline loops: CDR1 LGHDT, CDR2 YNNKEL (reference sequence). The CDR3 reads CASSQSSPGDSPLHF. For the CDR3, the DNA is TGTGCCAGCAGCCAAAGTTCTCCGGGGGATTCACCCCTCCACTTT.

This clonotype was seen more than once but under ten times. This rearrangement joins TRBV4-1 to TRBJ1-1, with TRBD1 matching 11 bases. Trimming cost V 1 base and J 2 bases; bases outside gene matches: 6. Germline V gene sequence: CDR1 MGHRA, CDR2 YSYEKL. CDR3 size: 17 residues. DNA for the CDR3: TGCGCCAGCAGCCAAGTGGGGACAGGGGGACCCAACACTGAAGCTTTCTTT. This translates into CASSQVGTGGPNTEAFF.

This clonotype turned up a few times. This chain uses TRBV19 with TRBJ1-1; D remains ambiguous. Germline assignment: CDR1 LNHDA and CDR2 SQIVND (reference sequence). CDR3 length: 15 amino acids. V lost 3 bases and J lost 1, with 12 bases in between. The CDR3 loop is CASSIRGRSNTEAFF. As DNA, the CDR3 is TGTGCCAGTAGTATCAGAGGTCGATCGAACACTGAAGCTTTCTTT. Using reference TRBV19 and TRBJ1-1 for the parts outside the CDR3, the full variable domain is DGGITQSPKYLFRKEGQNVTLSCEQNLNHDAMYWYRQDPGQGLRLIYYSQIVNDFQKGDIAEGYSVSREKKESFPLTVTSAQKNPTAFYLCASSIRGRSNTEAFFGQGTRLTVV.

In its sample, this clonotype was seen many times. The CDR3 sequence: CASSFQQGGSGYTF. CDR3 sequence (DNA): TGTGCCAGCAGTTTTCAACAGGGAGGAAGTGGCTACACCTTC. This chain connects TRBV27 to TRBJ1-2; D may be TRBD1 (6 bases). The V end lost 3 bases, the J end lost 7 bases, and 15 bases lay between the germline ends. CDR3 length equals 14 residues. Germline loops: CDR1 MNHEY, CDR2 SMNVEV (reference sequence).

This clonotype showed up just a few times. CDR3 bases: TGTGCCATCAGTCCTGACAACGGGAGCCAGCAGTTCTTC. Translating gives CAISPDNGSQQFF. V is TRBV10-3 and J is TRBJ2-1; TRBD2 might be the D (6 bases). This CDR3 contains 13 residues. V lost 5 bases and J 11 bases, leaving 16 bases between the germline ends. Germline CDR1 and CDR2: ENHRY and SYGVKD.

This clonotype was found many times. This sequence joins TRBV18 and TRBJ1-1; D unclear. Trimming took off 5 bases at V and 1 base at J, with 8 bases between the two ends. CDR1 KGHSH and CDR2 LQKENI come from the germline V gene. The CDR3 consists of 13 residues. CDR3 in DNA: TGTGCCAGCTCATACAAAACGAACACTGAAGCTTTCTTT. As protein: CASSYKTNTEAFF.

At least ten counts were recorded for this clonotype. The chain employs TRBV6-2 or TRBV6-3 and TRBJ1-1; 9 bases are a match to TRBD1. Losses at the gene ends were 5 bases for V and 3 bases for J; bases not matched to a gene: 4. The CDR3 is 14 residues long. Per germline, CDR1 MNHEY and CDR2 SVGEGT. Here the CDR3 reads CASSRTGAYTEAFF. The CDR3 DNA reads as TGTGCCAGCAGTCGGACAGGGGCGTACACTGAAGCTTTCTTT.

This clonotype occurred many times. The V gene is TRBV7-7, the J gene TRBJ2-5; D not certain. This CDR3 is 13 amino acids long. Germline lookup yields CDR1 SSHAT and CDR2 FNYEAQ (reference sequence). Trimming took off 4 bases at V and 4 bases at J, with 10 bases between the two ends. Written as DNA, the CDR3 is TGTGCCAGCAGCTACTACAGTGGAGAGACCCAGTACTTC. This sequence encodes CASSYYSGETQYF.

This clonotype was detected many times. CDR3 bases: TGTGCCAGCTCACCTGTTTTCAGGGAGACCCAGTACTTC. Its protein product is CASSPVFRETQYF. This chain joins TRBV18 and TRBJ2-5; the D is unclear. Looked up from germline, CDR1 is KGHSH and CDR2 is LQKENI. This CDR3 comprises 13 residues. Trimming took 3 bases from V and 5 from J, leaving 10 bases between them. The variable domain in full, with the rest retrieved from reference TRBV18 and TRBJ2-5, is NAGVMQNPRHLVRRRGQEARLRCSPMKGHSHVYWYRQLPEEGLKFMVYLQKENIIDESGMPKERFSAEFPKEGPSILRIQQVVRGDSAAYFCASSPVFRETQYFGPGTRLLVL.

The chain joins TRBV2 to TRBJ2-1; possibly TRBD2 for D (6 bases). The CDR3 length is 15 residues. V was clipped by 6 bases and J by 0 bases, with 12 bases between them. Per germline, CDR1 SNHLY and CDR2 FYNNEI. CDR3 sequence: CASRRDSSSYNEQFF. The CDR3 DNA follows: TGTGCCAGCAGGCGGGACTCGAGCTCCTACAATGAGCAGTTCTTC.

This clonotype came up many times. The CDR3 bases are TGTGCCAGCAGTTATAAGGGAGGGACTGAAGCTTTCTTT. It codes for CASSYKGGTEAFF. The chain is built from TRBV6-2 or TRBV6-3 and TRBJ1-1; D gene ambiguous. Per germline, CDR1 MNHEY and CDR2 SVGEGT. Trimming took off 3 bases at V and 5 bases at J, with 10 bases between the two ends. CDR3 length: 13 amino acids.

Many counts were recorded for this clonotype. This chain connects TRBV10-1 to TRBJ2-3; D is uncertain. There are 15 residues in the CDR3. The V end lost 0 bases, the J end lost 3 bases, and 10 bases lay between the germline ends. The germline V gene encodes CDR1 WNHNN and CDR2 SYGVQD (reference sequence). This CDR3 reads CASSESKGWTDTQYF. In DNA form, the CDR3 reads TGCGCCAGCAGTGAGTCGAAAGGATGGACAGATACGCAGTATTTT.